The 27 T cell receptor beta chains listed next were all sequenced from one sample in a study of control samples from healthy donors and cancer patients. The repertoire was sequenced with immunoSEQ multiplex PCR; TCRdb's copy has only in-frame clones and lacks some. The sample has some 45,000 clones, less than 85% seen once; the top ten hold approximately 50%. The sample taken for sequencing was blood. The receptors derive from a man aged 60 to 75 in good health.

This clone has only a few counts. The J gene is TRBJ1-6, the V gene TRBV12-3 or TRBV12-4, with D uncertain. V shed 6 bases and J shed 7 bases, with 7 bases lying between them. The length of the CDR3 is 12 residues. CDR3 nucleotides: TGTGCCAGCAGCGTCTCGAATTCACCCCTCCACTTT. It translates to CASSVSNSPLHF.

V is TRBV30 and J is TRBJ1-1, with D tentatively TRBD1 (5 bases). CDR3 size: 11 residues. In germline, CDR1 is GTSNPN, CDR2 SVGIG (reference sequence). V was pared by 5 bases and J by 5 bases, with 9 bases between. In DNA form, the CDR3 reads TGTGCCTGGGGGTGGGGGACTGAAGCTTTCTTT. Protein product: CAWGWGTEAFF.

The sample holds a few counts of this clone. The chain recombines TRBV9 with TRBJ1-1; a possible D gene is TRBD1 (5 bases). With 0 bases removed from V and 0 bases from J, the gap between germline ends came to 12 bases. This CDR3 has 16 residues. Germline V gives CDR1 SGDLS, CDR2 YYNGEE. The DNA for the CDR3 is TGTGCCAGCAGCGTAGATCAGGGTCGAGTGAACACTGAAGCTTTCTTT. It encodes CASSVDQGRVNTEAFF.

This clone occurred once. This chain joins TRBV19 and TRBJ2-5; no reliable D call. CDR1 and CDR2 from the germline V gene are LNHDA and SQIVND (reference sequence). Trimming took off 4 bases at V and 1 base at J, with 10 bases between the two ends. This CDR3 has 14 amino acids. The CDR3 DNA follows: TGTGCCAGTAGTACCGCTGCAGGCCAAGAGACCCAGTACTTC. Residues: CASSTAAGQETQYF.

The J gene is TRBJ2-1, the V gene TRBV6-2 or TRBV6-3; D possibly corresponds to TRBD1 (6 bases). This CDR3 has 14 residues. Germline CDR1 is MNHEY and CDR2 is SVGEGT. Trimming pared 5 bases from V and 2 bases from J, leaving 10 bases between. CDR3 sequence (DNA): TGTGCCAGCAGTACCGGACAGACCTACAATGAGCAGTTCTTC. It codes for CASSTGQTYNEQFF.

The V call is TRBV9, the J call TRBJ1-2; D uncertain. CDR1 is SGDLS and CDR2 is YYNGEE in the germline V gene. The CDR3 is 16 amino acids. Trimming stripped 0 bases from V and 2 bases from J, with 14 bases between. Here the CDR3 DNA reads TGTGCCAGCAGCGTAGCGTCCGCTACCTCAAACTATGGCTACACCTTC. This gives the protein CASSVASATSNYGYTF.

This clone was seen only once. The gene calls are TRBV18 and TRBJ2-2; 8 bases agree with TRBD1. Germline V gene data show CDR1 as KGHSH and CDR2 as LQKENI. This CDR3 has 15 residues. V lost 2 bases and J lost 4; bases outside the gene matches: 3. The CDR3 sequence is CASSPVTGGTGELFF. The CDR3 DNA reads as TGTGCCAGCTCACCAGTTACAGGGGGCACCGGGGAGCTGTTTTTT.

This chain joins TRBV14 and TRBJ2-7, with TRBD1 matching 12 bases. The CDR3 is made up of 14 amino acids. Germline trimming cut 2 bases from V and 6 bases from J; bases unmatched to any gene: 2. The germline V gene has CDR1 SGHDN and CDR2 FVKESK. CDR3 in DNA: TGTGCCAGCAGCCAATGGGACAGGGGGCCCGAGCAGTACTTC. Its translation: CASSQWDRGPEQYF.

CDR3 in DNA: TGCGCCAGCAGCTTGTTACTGACAGGGGACCAAGAGACCCAGTACTTC. It translates to CASSLLLTGDQETQYF. The chain joins TRBV5-1 to TRBJ2-5; TRBD1 matches 8 bases. The CDR3 loop spans 16 amino acids. The ends lost 1 base at V and 0 bases at J; junction bases unmatched: 5. Germline V gene sequence: CDR1 SGHRS, CDR2 YFSETQ.

This clone was counted a few times. The rearrangement uses TRBV4-1 and TRBJ1-4; D gene ambiguous. V gave up 3 bases and J gave up 4 bases, with 6 bases separating them. Germline assignment: CDR1 MGHRA and CDR2 YSYEKL. The CDR3 totals 13 residues. The DNA of the CDR3 is TGCGCCAGCAGCCAGTGGATTAATGAAAAACTGTTTTTT. It encodes CASSQWINEKLFF.

This clone was seen just once. The chain is built from TRBV19 and TRBJ2-1; no clear D. Looked up from germline, CDR1 is LNHDA and CDR2 is SQIVND (reference sequence). V gave up 3 bases and J gave up 0 bases, with 9 bases separating them. The CDR3 is 15 residues long. This chain's CDR3 is CASSIRGSSYNEQFF. CDR3 nucleotide sequence: TGTGCCAGTAGTATCAGAGGAAGCTCCTACAATGAGCAGTTCTTC.

CDR3 in amino acids: CASSLSTGANVLTF. In DNA form, the CDR3 reads TGCGCCAGCAGCTTGTCTACTGGGGCCAACGTCCTGACTTTC. V gene TRBV5-1 combines with J gene TRBJ2-6; D uncertain. V was pared by 1 base and J by 2 bases, with 4 bases between. CDR1 and CDR2 from the germline V gene are SGHRS and YFSETQ. The CDR3 is 14 residues long.

DNA for the CDR3: TGTGCCAGTAGGGTAGGGCGGAATGAGCAGTTCTTC. The encoded protein is CASRVGRNEQFF. The chain employs TRBV19 and TRBJ2-1; D gene uncertain. The CDR3 has 12 amino acids. Trimming cost V 6 bases and J 7 bases, with 10 bases left between them. Germline V CDR1 and CDR2: LNHDA, SQIVND (reference sequence). Full variable domain (rest looked up from reference TRBV19 and TRBJ2-1): DGGITQSPKYLFRKEGQNVTLSCEQNLNHDAMYWYRQDPGQGLRLIYYSQIVNDFQKGDIAEGYSVSREKKESFPLTVTSAQKNPTAFYLCASRVGRNEQFFGPGTRLTVL.

This clone was picked up a small number of times. The rearrangement joins TRBV10-1 to TRBJ1-1, with a possible D match to TRBD1 (5 bases). Per germline, CDR1 WNHNN and CDR2 SYGVQD (reference sequence). The CDR3 is 14 residues long. Trimming pared 2 bases from V and 1 base from J, leaving 8 bases between. CDR3 sequence reads: CASSEMGENTEAFF. For the CDR3, the DNA is TGCGCCAGCAGTGAGATGGGGGAGAACACTGAAGCTTTCTTT.

The V call is TRBV18, the J call TRBJ1-1; the D is unclear. V lost 0 bases and J lost 1, with 3 bases in between. The CDR3 sequence is 13 residues long. CDR1 is KGHSH, CDR2 LQKENI, per germline. CDR3: CASSPPQNTEAFF. CDR3 sequence (DNA): TGTGCCAGCTCACCACCGCAGAACACTGAAGCTTTCTTT.

CDR3 protein: CASSLGNEQFF. CDR3 DNA: TGTGCCAGCTCACTAGGCAATGAGCAGTTCTTC. This chain uses TRBV18 with TRBJ2-1; D unclear. The CDR3 runs to 11 residues. Between the trimmed V and J ends, which lost 4 bases and 6 bases, there was a span of 4 bases. The V gene's germline CDR1 is KGHSH and CDR2 LQKENI.

CDR3 bases: TGTGCCAGCAGCTTGGGTCCTAGCGGGGCCCAAGAGACCCAGTACTTC. Protein: CASSLGPSGAQETQYF. The rearrangement uses TRBV5-5 and TRBJ2-5, with 9 positions matching TRBD2. V lost 0 bases and J lost 1; bases outside the gene matches: 4. The V gene's germline CDR1 is SGHKS and CDR2 YYEKEE (reference sequence). The CDR3 contains 16 residues.

The chain links TRBV30 to TRBJ1-1; no clear D gene. Germline lookup yields CDR1 GTSNPN and CDR2 SVGIG (reference sequence). Trimming left V 5 bases short and J 6 bases short, with 13 bases between. The CDR3 loop spans 12 amino acids. CDR3 sequence: CAWLNNFAEAFF. CDR3 DNA: TGTGCCTGGTTAAACAATTTCGCTGAAGCTTTCTTT.

This chain joins TRBV4-3 and TRBJ1-1, with unresolved D. V was trimmed by 0 bases and J by 5 bases, leaving 19 bases between them. The germline V gene encodes CDR1 LGHNA and CDR2 YSLEER. There are 17 residues in the CDR3. In nucleotides, the CDR3 is TGCGCCAGCAGCCAAGACGTGGGTAGTAGGAGGCGGACTGAAGCTTTCTTT. The encoded protein is CASSQDVGSRRRTEAFF.

CDR3 nucleotides: TGTGCCAGTAGTCGAGCCGGGACAGGGTTCGTGGAGACCCAGTACTTC. Protein product: CASSRAGTGFVETQYF. J is TRBJ2-5 and V is TRBV19, with 9 bases fitting TRBD1. V was pared by 5 bases and J by 5 bases, with 12 bases of the junction left unmatched. The CDR3 has 16 amino acids. From germline, CDR1 is LNHDA and CDR2 SQIVND (reference sequence).

The rearrangement uses TRBV28 and TRBJ1-2; no clear D. Germline-derived CDR1 and CDR2 are MDHEN and SYDVKM. The V end lost 5 bases, the J end lost 4 bases, and 11 bases lay between the germline ends. The CDR3 is 13 amino acids. This CDR3 reads CASSITDFYGYTF. DNA for the CDR3: TGTGCCAGCAGTATAACAGACTTCTATGGCTACACCTTC.

This sequence joins TRBV28 and TRBJ1-5; 7 bases are shared with TRBD1. The CDR3 runs to 14 residues. CDR1 is MDHEN and CDR2 is SYDVKM in the germline V gene. J lost 2 bases, V lost 8 bases, and 6 bases had no gene match. CDR3 DNA: TGTGCCAGCGAAACAGGGGTCGGCAATCAGCCCCAGCATTTT. This sequence encodes CASETGVGNQPQHF.

The rearrangement uses TRBV5-1 and TRBJ1-1, with 8 bases lining up with TRBD1. Germline assignment: CDR1 SGHRS and CDR2 YFSETQ. The CDR3 contains 16 residues. V trimming: 4 bases; J trimming: 5 bases; junction bases outside the gene matches: 13. The CDR3 reads CASSLGGQVKRTEAFF. CDR3 bases: TGCGCCAGCAGCCTGGGGGGACAGGTTAAGAGGACTGAAGCTTTCTTT.

The V gene is TRBV3-1 (or the pseudogene TRBV3-2), the J gene TRBJ1-2; D call uncertain. Germline V gives CDR1 LGHDT, CDR2 YNNKEL (reference sequence). The CDR3 has 13 residues. Trimming took 2 bases from V and 4 from J, leaving 8 bases between them. The CDR3 sequence is CASSQSGVYGYTF. The DNA of the CDR3 is TGTGCCAGCAGCCAATCTGGGGTCTATGGCTACACCTTC.

This chain connects TRBV19 to TRBJ1-1; 8 bases fit TRBD1. CDR3 length: 15 residues. The germline gives CDR1 LNHDA, CDR2 SQIVND (reference sequence). Losses at the gene ends were 8 bases for V and 1 base for J; bases not matched to a gene: 9. The CDR3 DNA sequence: TGTGCCAGTCAATATCCCGGGACAGGGAACACTGAAGCTTTCTTT. Amino acid sequence: CASQYPGTGNTEAFF.

The chain joins TRBV6-2 or TRBV6-3 to TRBJ1-1; 9 bases match TRBD1. The junction had 7 bases not matched to a gene; V was cut back by 4 bases and J by 1 base. The CDR3 consists of 16 residues. Germline CDR1 and CDR2: MNHEY and SVGEGT. CDR3 protein: CASSFPRTGENTEAFF. In DNA, the CDR3 is TGTGCCAGCAGTTTCCCCCGGACAGGGGAGAACACTGAAGCTTTCTTT.

This rearrangement joins TRBV19 to TRBJ2-5; a possible D gene is TRBD1 (6 bases). Trimming stripped 4 bases from V and 5 bases from J, with 17 bases between. The CDR3 contains 15 residues. Germline-derived CDR1 and CDR2 are LNHDA and SQIVND (reference sequence). The CDR3 region has the DNA TGTGCCAGTAGTACTGGGACATTTGGTATGGAGACCCAGTACTTC. Its translation: CASSTGTFGMETQYF.